Listed below are T cell receptor beta chains from one sample, sequenced in a study of technical replicates of blood from four donors. Sequencing was performed with immunoSEQ multiplex PCR; in TCRdb, only in-frame clones are kept and a portion is missing. Among approximately 99,000 clones listed, about 95% were seen once. Sequencing input: T cells isolated from PBMCs. Receptors originate from a human donor in good health. The CDR3 runs from the conserved cysteine through the conserved F or W.

TRBJ2-1 | TRBV11-1 | CASSRRSLGADEQFF
TRBJ1-2 | TRBV5-1 | CASSEPTGGDYGYTF
TRBJ2-3 | TRBV27 | CASSDLAGLAGVYSDTQYF
TRBJ2-1 | TRBV7-3 | CASSQKGGAYGEQFF
TRBJ2-3 | TRBV18 | CASSAAGDTQYF
TRBJ2-5 | TRBV5-1 | CASGPGEGEETQYF
TRBJ1-2 | TRBV14 | CASSPIFPGQPYGYTF
TRBJ1-2 | TRBV6-5 | CASSSPRGPLNYGYTF
TRBJ1-5 | TRBV29-1 | CSAGVRNQPQHF
TRBJ2-2 | TRBV7-9 | CASSPEFAGGPVAGELFF
TRBJ2-2 | TRBV19 | CASSWGPNTGELFF
TRBJ2-7 | TRBV4-1 | CASSQDALTPYEQYF
TRBJ1-2 | TRBV19 | CASSIDVRGLGYGYTF
TRBJ2-7 | TRBV27 | CASSLSYAYEQYF
TRBJ2-5 | TRBV9 | CASSSGYLKETQYF